The clone carrying this T cell receptor (beta chain) has a count of ten or more. Separate cDNA molecules each had unique molecular identifiers attached to them. Via MiXCR, TCRdb re-called the 5' RACE reads, giving one row per CDR3 protein. Here the sample spans about 48,000 distinct CDR3 sequences, approximately 5.9% being singletons. The data were obtained in a study of early T cells in non-severe SARS-CoV-2 infection. CDR3 length: 15 amino acids. The trim removed 1 base at V and 4 bases at J, leaving 3 bases unmatched. The germline V gene encodes CDR1 LNHNV and CDR2 YYDKDF (reference sequence). The chain uses TRBV15 and TRBJ1-5, with TRBD1 matching over 8 bases. The clonotype was recovered from an adult who was a healthcare worker with PCR-confirmed SARS-CoV-2 infection or an uninfected control (not recorded which). The specimen was whole blood, collected at baseline. CDR3 sequence (DNA): TGTGCCACCAGCAGAGGACAGGGGCGAAATCAGCCCCAGCATTTT. This gives the protein CATSRGQGRNQPQHF.